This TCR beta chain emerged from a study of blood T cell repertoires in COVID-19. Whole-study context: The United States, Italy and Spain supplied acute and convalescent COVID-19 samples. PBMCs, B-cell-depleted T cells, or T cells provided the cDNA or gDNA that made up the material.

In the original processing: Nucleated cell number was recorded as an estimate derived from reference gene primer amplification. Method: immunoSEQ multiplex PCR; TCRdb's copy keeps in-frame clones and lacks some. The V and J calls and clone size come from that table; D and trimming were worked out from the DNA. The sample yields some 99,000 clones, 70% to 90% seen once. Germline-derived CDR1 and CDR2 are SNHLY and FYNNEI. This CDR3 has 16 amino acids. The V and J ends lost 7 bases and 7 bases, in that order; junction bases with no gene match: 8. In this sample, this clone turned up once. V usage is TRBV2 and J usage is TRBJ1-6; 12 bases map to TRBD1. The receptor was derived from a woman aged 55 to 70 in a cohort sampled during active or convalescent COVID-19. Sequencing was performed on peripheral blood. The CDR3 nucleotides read TGTGCCAGCATCATGGGACAGGGGGCGAGGAATTCACCCCTCCACTTT. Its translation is CASIMGQGARNSPLHF.